This T cell receptor (beta chain) was captured in a study of OX40 agonist ivuxolimab in advanced cancers. Turning to the study itself: The dose-escalation cohort was approximately 80% male, with a mean age of around 60 years, ranging about 23 to 90. Study-wide results and limits: Among the lowest peripheral clonal expansion occurred in 0.1-3.0 mg/kg partial responders.

Peripheral blood came from all dose cohorts at three timepoints. Sequencing was performed with immunoSEQ multiplex PCR; in TCRdb, only in-frame clones are kept and a portion is missing. The table shows about 66,000 clones, with less than 90% occurring only once. Notes on this clone: Its antigen is currently unknown.

Trimming removed 6 bases from V and 0 bases from J, with 6 bases in between. The CDR3 totals 13 residues. The germline V gene encodes CDR1 MNHNS and CDR2 SASEGT. The chain links TRBV6-1 to TRBJ1-3, with D unclear. This TCR was sampled from an adult with an advanced solid tumor such as melanoma, head and neck, liver or kidney cancer. The sequencing here drew on CD4+ or CD8+ T cells sorted from blood, taken in a trial of the OX40 agonist ivuxolimab. The CDR3 loop is CASRHVSGNTIYF. In nucleotides, the CDR3 is TGTGCCAGCAGGCATGTCTCTGGAAACACCATATATTTT.